The 14 T cell receptor beta chains presented below share a single source sample, sequenced in a study of T-cell memory formation after mild COVID-19. From the 5' RACE reads, TCRdb called clonotypes with MiXCR, one entry per CDR3 protein. The profile shows around 340,000 distinct CDR3 sequences, 13% to 15% of them singletons. Sequencing input: PBMCs or a T cell subset sorted from them (not recorded which). These TCRs come from a man younger than 30 who had mild COVID-19 (a few samples of this study predate the infection). Cell type and time point are not known.

V usage is TRBV24-1 and J usage is TRBJ2-1; 7 bases match TRBD2. Trimming at V came to 9 bases and at J to 7 bases, leaving 11 bases not matched to a gene. Looked up from germline, CDR1 is KGHDR and CDR2 is SFDVKD. This CDR3 has 14 residues. The CDR3 DNA reads as TGTGCCACCTCAGCGGGGAGTTGGACGAATGAGCAGTTCTTC. Its protein is CATSAGSWTNEQFF.

This clonotype was picked up a small number of times. This chain links TRBV5-1 with TRBJ2-7, with 9 bases fitting TRBD1. CDR3 size: 14 residues. Germline V gene lookup returns CDR1 SGHRS and CDR2 YFSETQ. Trimming took 5 bases from V and 4 from J; bases not matched to a gene: 7. The CDR3 sequence: CASREPGQGYEQYF. CDR3 in DNA: TGCGCCAGCAGAGAACCGGGACAGGGTTACGAGCAGTACTTC.

This clonotype was seen only a few times. The chain carries TRBV7-3 and TRBJ2-2; a weak D match, TRBD2 (5 bases). Trimming removed 1 base from V and 2 bases from J, with 14 bases in between. There are 17 residues in the CDR3. The germline CDR1 and CDR2 sequences are SGHTA and FQGTGA. This CDR3 reads CASSLNSRGINTGELFF. The CDR3, as DNA: TGTGCCAGCAGCTTAAATTCCCGGGGAATAAACACCGGGGAGCTGTTTTTT.

The sample holds a few counts of this clonotype. V gene TRBV7-2 combines with J gene TRBJ1-3; D possibly corresponds to TRBD1 (6 bases). The CDR3 runs 15 residues. V lost 5 bases, J lost 3 bases, and 14 bases lay in between. Germline V gives CDR1 SGHTA, CDR2 FQGNSA. The CDR3 reads CASSPGGASGNTIYF. The CDR3 bases are TGTGCCAGCAGCCCGGGGGGGGCAAGTGGAAACACCATATATTTT.

The sample holds a few counts of this clonotype. The V and J genes are TRBV24-1 and TRBJ2-5; D uncertain. The CDR3 loop spans 12 amino acids. CDR1 and CDR2 (germline): KGHDR, SFDVKD. The V end was cut by 4 bases, the J end by 4 bases, with 6 bases between. CDR3 nucleotides: TGTGCCACCAGTGACCCACGAGAGACCCAGTACTTC. This encodes CATSDPRETQYF.

This rearrangement joins TRBV18 to TRBJ2-5; TRBD1 might be the D (6 bases). Trimming stripped 4 bases from V and 2 bases from J, with 11 bases between. The germline V gene has CDR1 KGHSH and CDR2 LQKENI. This CDR3 has 14 amino acids. CDR3 region: CASSRTDSQETQYF. The CDR3 DNA is TGTGCCAGCTCACGCACGGACAGTCAAGAGACCCAGTACTTC. Full variable domain (remainder filled in from reference TRBV18 and TRBJ2-5): NAGVMQNPRHLVRRRGQEARLRCSPMKGHSHVYWYRQLPEEGLKFMVYLQKENIIDESGMPKERFSAEFPKEGPSILRIQQVVRGDSAAYFCASSRTDSQETQYFGPGTRLLVL.

This clonotype was seen many times. The chain couples TRBV10-3 to TRBJ2-3; 8 nucleotides align to TRBD2. The ends lost 8 bases at V and 5 bases at J; junction bases unmatched: 3. The germline gives CDR1 ENHRY, CDR2 SYGVKD. The CDR3 is 12 amino acids. The CDR3 DNA follows: TGTGCCATCCGGGCGGGGGGAGATACGCAGTATTTT. It specifies CAIRAGGDTQYF.

The chain recombines TRBV4-2 with TRBJ2-7, with 8 bases lining up with TRBD2. Germline V gene data show CDR1 as LGHNA and CDR2 as YNFKEQ. V lost 0 bases and J lost 6; bases outside the gene matches: 7. The CDR3 has 15 residues. DNA for the CDR3: TGTGCCAGCAGCCAAGAGGCCGGGGGGGCCAGCGAGCAGTACTTC. This translates into CASSQEAGGASEQYF.

The chain combines TRBV6-1 with TRBJ1-1; D perhaps matches TRBD1 (5 bases). The CDR3 extends over 13 amino acids. Germline V CDR1 and CDR2: MNHNS, SASEGT. V was pared by 6 bases and J by 6 bases, with 14 bases between. The CDR3 nucleotides are TGTGCCAGCAGCTCCACAGGAGCATCTGAAGCTTTCTTT. Its translation is CASSSTGASEAFF.

This clonotype has only a few counts. The chain carries TRBV12-3 or TRBV12-4 and TRBJ2-2, with D possibly being TRBD2 (5 bases). Trimming took 5 bases from V and 5 from J, leaving 12 bases between them. This CDR3 has 14 residues. In DNA form, the CDR3 reads TGTGCCAGCAGTCCTATTCGGGGTACCGGGGAGCTGTTTTTT. This gives the protein CASSPIRGTGELFF.

V is TRBV7-3 and J is TRBJ2-1, with a weak D call TRBD1 (6 bases). CDR1 SGHTA and CDR2 FQGTGA come from the germline V gene. V gave up 5 bases and J gave up 6 bases, with 14 bases separating them. The CDR3 runs 14 residues. In DNA form, the CDR3 reads TGTGCCAGCAGCGCACAGGGAATCGGCAATGAGCAGTTCTTC. Amino acid sequence: CASSAQGIGNEQFF.

This sequence joins TRBV7-9 and TRBJ1-6; D is possibly TRBD1 (6 bases). The ends were cut back, 5 bases at V and 3 bases at J, with 14 bases in the middle. This CDR3 comprises 16 residues. The germline V gene has CDR1 SEHNR and CDR2 FQNEAQ (reference sequence). This CDR3 reads CASSAEQGHYNSPLHF. The DNA for the CDR3 is TGTGCCAGCAGCGCGGAACAGGGTCACTATAATTCACCCCTCCACTTT.

This clonotype was seen more than once but under ten times. The chain joins TRBV11-2 to TRBJ2-3, with 9 bases aligning to TRBD2. The trim removed 2 bases at V and 2 bases at J, leaving 5 bases unmatched. This CDR3 region has 16 residues. The V gene's germline CDR1 is SGHAT and CDR2 FQNNGV. The CDR3: CASSLNSGGSTDTQYF. CDR3 DNA sequence: TGTGCCAGCAGCTTAAATAGCGGGGGATCCACAGATACGCAGTATTTT.

This clonotype was picked up many times. The V call is TRBV20-1, the J call TRBJ2-7; D not certain. The CDR3 spans 14 residues. CDR1 and CDR2 (germline): DFQATT, SNEGSKA (reference sequence). Trimming removed 0 bases at V and 4 bases at J, with 13 bases between. CDR3: CSARDASQKYEQYV. CDR3 DNA: TGCAGTGCTAGAGATGCGAGCCAGAAATACGAGCAGTACGTC.